This T cell receptor (beta chain) originates from a study of breast tumors, draining lymph nodes, adjacent tissues. Findings and limits, study-wide: Compared with lymph nodes, tumors were less diverse; compared with nontumor tissue, more. Luminal-like breast cancer showed significantly greater tumor-nontumor repertoire similarity than basal-like breast cancer did. Data only fit, rather than demonstrated, lymph node origin of most tumor T cells.

Each CDR3 protein gets one entry after TCRdb re-called the multiplex PCR reads with MiXCR. The sample consists of around 230,000 distinct CDR3 sequences, 32% of them appearing once. Samples came from axillary lymph nodes draining the breast cancer. CDR1 is GTSNPN, CDR2 SVGIG, per germline (reference sequence). This CDR3 spans 16 amino acids. Trimming cost V 2 bases and J 3 bases, with 20 bases left between them. Concerning this clonotype: The antigen is unknown.

The source material was axillary lymph node tissue. This chain joins TRBV30 and TRBJ2-7; TRBD1 is a possible D gene (6 bases). The clonotype was recovered from a female donor with breast cancer. Some clones in this sample may be carry-over from other donors' samples. Here the CDR3 reads CAWSTRGASRFYEQYF. DNA for the CDR3: TGTGCCTGGAGTACCAGGGGCGCATCTCGATTCTACGAGCAGTACTTC.